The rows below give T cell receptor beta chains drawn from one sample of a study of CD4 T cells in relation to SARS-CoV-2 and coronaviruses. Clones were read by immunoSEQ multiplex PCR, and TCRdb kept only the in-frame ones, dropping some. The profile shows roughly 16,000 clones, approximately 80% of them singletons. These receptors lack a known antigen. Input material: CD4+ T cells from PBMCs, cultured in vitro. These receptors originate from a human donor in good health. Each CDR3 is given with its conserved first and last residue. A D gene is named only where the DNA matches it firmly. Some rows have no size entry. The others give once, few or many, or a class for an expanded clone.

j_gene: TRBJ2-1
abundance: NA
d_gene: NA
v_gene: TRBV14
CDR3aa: CASSSLTDDRRNEQFF
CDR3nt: TGTGCCAGCAGCTCGTTGACGGATGACCGAAGGAATGAGCAGTTCTTC

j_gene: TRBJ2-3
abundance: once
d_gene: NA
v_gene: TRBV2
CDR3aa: CASRGARGGADTQYF
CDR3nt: TGTGCCAGCAGGGGAGCCCGAGGAGGCGCAGATACGCAGTATTTT

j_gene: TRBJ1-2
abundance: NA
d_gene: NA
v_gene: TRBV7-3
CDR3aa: CASGSQANYGYTF
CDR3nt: TGTGCCAGCGGCTCCCAGGCTAACTATGGCTACACCTTC

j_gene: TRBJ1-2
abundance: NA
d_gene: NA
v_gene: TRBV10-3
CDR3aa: CAIRMVGERTNYGYTF
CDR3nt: TGTGCCATCAGAATGGTCGGGGAACGTACTAACTATGGCTACACCTTC

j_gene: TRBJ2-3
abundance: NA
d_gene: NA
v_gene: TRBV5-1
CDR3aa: CASTMTGAGDLQYF
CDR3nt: TGCGCCAGCACCATGACCGGGGCAGGCGACTTGCAGTATTTT

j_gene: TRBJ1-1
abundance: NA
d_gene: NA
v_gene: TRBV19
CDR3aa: CASSRLNTEAFF
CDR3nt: TGTGCCAGTAGTAGATTGAACACTGAAGCTTTCTTT

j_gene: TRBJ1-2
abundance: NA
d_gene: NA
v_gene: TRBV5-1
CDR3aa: CASSFRADGYTF
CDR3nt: TGCGCCAGCAGCTTCAGGGCGGATGGCTACACCTTC

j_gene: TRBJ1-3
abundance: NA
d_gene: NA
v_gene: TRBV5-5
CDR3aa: CASSAQHGFAGNTIYF
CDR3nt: TGTGCCAGCAGCGCCCAACATGGGTTCGCTGGAAACACCATATATTTT

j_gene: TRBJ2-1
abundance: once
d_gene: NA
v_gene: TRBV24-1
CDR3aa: CATSYGIYNEQFF
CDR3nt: TGTGCCACCAGTTATGGTATCTACAATGAGCAGTTCTTC

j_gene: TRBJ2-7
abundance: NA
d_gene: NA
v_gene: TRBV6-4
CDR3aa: CASTPQSRKSYEQYF
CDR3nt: TGTGCCAGCACTCCCCAATCTCGGAAATCCTACGAGCAGTACTTC

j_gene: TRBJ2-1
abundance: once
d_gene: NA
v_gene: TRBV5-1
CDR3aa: CASSLGFRGGANEQFF
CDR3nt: TGCGCCAGCAGCTTGGGTTTCAGGGGGGGGGCCAATGAGCAGTTCTTC

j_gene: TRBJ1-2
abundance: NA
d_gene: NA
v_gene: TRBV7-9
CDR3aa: CASSFGGSYGYTF
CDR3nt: TGTGCCAGCAGCTTCGGGGGAAGCTATGGCTACACCTTC

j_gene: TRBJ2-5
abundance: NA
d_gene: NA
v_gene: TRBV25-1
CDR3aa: CASSALGTGVQETQYF
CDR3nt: TGTGCCAGCAGTGCCCTAGGGACGGGAGTTCAAGAGACCCAGTACTTC

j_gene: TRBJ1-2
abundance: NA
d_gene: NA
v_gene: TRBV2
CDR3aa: CASILLPTLRGYTF
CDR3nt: TGTGCCAGCATCCTCCTCCCCACTCTAAGGGGCTACACCTTC

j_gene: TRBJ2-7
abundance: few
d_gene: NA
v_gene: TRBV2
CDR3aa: CASSRQGVLEQYF
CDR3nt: TGTGCCAGCAGTAGGCAGGGAGTACTGGAGCAGTACTTC

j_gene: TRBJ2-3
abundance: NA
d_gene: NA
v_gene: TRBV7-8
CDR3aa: CASSLALVTADTQYF
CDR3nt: TGTGCCAGCAGCTTAGCTCTCGTAACGGCAGATACGCAGTATTTT

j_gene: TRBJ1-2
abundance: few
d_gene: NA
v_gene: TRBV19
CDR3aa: CASSSMGSNYGYTF
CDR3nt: TGTGCCAGTAGTAGTATGGGTTCGAACTATGGCTACACCTTC

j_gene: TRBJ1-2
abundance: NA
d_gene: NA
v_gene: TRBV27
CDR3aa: CASRWTASTYGYTF
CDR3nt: TGTGCCAGCAGATGGACAGCCTCAACCTATGGCTACACCTTC

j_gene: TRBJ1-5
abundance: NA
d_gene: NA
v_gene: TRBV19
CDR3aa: CASGGIHSRLADQPQHF
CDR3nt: TGTGCCAGTGGGGGCATCCACTCTCGTCTCGCTGACCAGCCCCAGCATTTT

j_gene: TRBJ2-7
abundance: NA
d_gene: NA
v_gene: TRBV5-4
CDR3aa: CASSSDRLEQYF
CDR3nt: TGTGCCAGCAGCTCCGACCGGCTCGAGCAGTACTTC

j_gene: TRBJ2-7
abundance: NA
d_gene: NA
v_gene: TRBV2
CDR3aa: CASLLGAHEQYF
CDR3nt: TGTGCCAGCTTATTGGGGGCCCACGAGCAGTACTTC

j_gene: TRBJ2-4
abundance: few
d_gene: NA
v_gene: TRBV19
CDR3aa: CASSIGTGSKNIQYF
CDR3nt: TGTGCCAGTAGTATAGGAACCGGGTCCAAAAACATTCAGTACTTC

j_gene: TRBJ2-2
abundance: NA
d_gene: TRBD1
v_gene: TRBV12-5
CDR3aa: CASGLGTGFRTGELFF
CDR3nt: TGTGCTAGTGGTTTGGGGACAGGGTTTAGGACCGGGGAGCTGTTTTTT

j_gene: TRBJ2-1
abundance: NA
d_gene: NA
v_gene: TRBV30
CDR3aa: CAWSTLDEQFF
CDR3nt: TGTGCCTGGAGTACACTCGATGAGCAGTTCTTC

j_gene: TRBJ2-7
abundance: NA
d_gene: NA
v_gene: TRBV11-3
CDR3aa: CASSLGKLGTQYF
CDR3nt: TGTGCCAGCAGCTTAGGTAAACTCGGAACGCAGTACTTC

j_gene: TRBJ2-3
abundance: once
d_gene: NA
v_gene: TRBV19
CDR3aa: CASSRTSLTDTQYF
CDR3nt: TGTGCCAGTAGTCGTACTAGCCTCACAGATACGCAGTATTTT

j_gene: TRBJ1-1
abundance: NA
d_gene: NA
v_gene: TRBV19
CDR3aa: CASKQGVRNTEAFF
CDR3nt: TGTGCCAGTAAACAGGGAGTAAGAAACACTGAAGCTTTCTTT

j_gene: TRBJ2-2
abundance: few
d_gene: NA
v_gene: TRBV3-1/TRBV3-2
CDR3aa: CASSLSGVGELFF
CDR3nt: TGTGCCAGCAGTCTATCAGGGGTCGGGGAGCTGTTTTTT

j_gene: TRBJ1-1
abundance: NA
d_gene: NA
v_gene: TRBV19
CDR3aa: CASSRDGSMNTEAFF
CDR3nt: TGTGCCAGTAGTCGTGACGGGTCCATGAACACTGAAGCTTTCTTT

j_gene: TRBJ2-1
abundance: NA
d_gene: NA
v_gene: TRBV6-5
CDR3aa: CASSVGVEQFF
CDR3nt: TGTGCCAGCTCTGTCGGAGTTGAGCAGTTCTTC

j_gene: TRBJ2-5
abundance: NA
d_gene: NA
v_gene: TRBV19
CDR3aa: CASSLSQKETQYF
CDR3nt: TGTGCCAGTAGTCTGTCACAGAAAGAGACCCAGTACTTC

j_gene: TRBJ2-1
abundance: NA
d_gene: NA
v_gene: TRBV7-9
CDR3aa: CASSLGGAAGQFF
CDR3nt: TGTGCCAGCAGCTTAGGTGGGGCCGCGGGGCAGTTCTTC

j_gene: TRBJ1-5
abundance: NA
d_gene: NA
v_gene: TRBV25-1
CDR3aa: CASRQYSNQPQHF
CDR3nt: TGTGCCAGCAGACAGTATAGCAATCAGCCCCAGCATTTT

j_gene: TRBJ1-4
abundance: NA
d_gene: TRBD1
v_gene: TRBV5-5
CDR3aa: CASSRTPTGRNEKLFF
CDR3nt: TGTGCCAGCAGCCGGACGCCGACAGGGCGGAATGAAAAACTGTTTTTT

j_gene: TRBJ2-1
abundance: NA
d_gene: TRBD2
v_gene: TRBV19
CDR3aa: CASTRTTSGTYNEQFF
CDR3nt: TGTGCCAGTACCCGAACTACTAGCGGGACCTACAATGAGCAGTTCTTC

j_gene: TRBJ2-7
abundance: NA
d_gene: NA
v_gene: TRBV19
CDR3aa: CASSIVDRPPYEQYF
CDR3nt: TGTGCCAGTAGTATTGTCGACAGGCCACCCTACGAGCAGTACTTC

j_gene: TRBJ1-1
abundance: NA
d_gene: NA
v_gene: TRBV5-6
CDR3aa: CASSSPAIFLGNTEAFF
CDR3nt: TGTGCCAGCAGCTCCCCCGCCATTTTTTTGGGGAACACTGAAGCTTTCTTT

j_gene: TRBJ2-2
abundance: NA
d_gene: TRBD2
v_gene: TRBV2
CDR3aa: CASSELGLATTGELFF
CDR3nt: TGTGCCAGCAGTGAGTTGGGACTAGCAACCACCGGGGAGCTGTTTTTT

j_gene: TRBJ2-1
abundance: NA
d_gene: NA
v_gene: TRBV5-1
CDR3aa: CASSFTRGRAPILQFF
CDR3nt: TGCGCCAGCAGCTTTACCCGCGGCAGGGCCCCGATATTGCAGTTCTTC

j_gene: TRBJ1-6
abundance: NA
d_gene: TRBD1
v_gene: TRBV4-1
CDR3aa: CASSQPQGDNSPLHF
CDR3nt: TGCGCCAGCAGCCAACCACAGGGGGATAATTCACCCCTCCACTTT

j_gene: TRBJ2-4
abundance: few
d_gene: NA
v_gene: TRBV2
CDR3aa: CASCRARASKNIQYF
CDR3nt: TGTGCCAGCTGCAGGGCCCGAGCTTCCAAAAACATTCAGTACTTC

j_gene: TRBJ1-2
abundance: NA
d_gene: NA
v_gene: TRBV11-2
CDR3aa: CASSLEIYGYTF
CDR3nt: TGTGCCAGCAGCTTAGAGATCTATGGCTACACCTTC

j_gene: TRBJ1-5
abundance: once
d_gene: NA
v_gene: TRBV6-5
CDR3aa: CASTDIFNQPQHF
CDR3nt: TGTGCCAGCACGGACATATTCAATCAGCCCCAGCATTTT